This is a list of T cell receptor beta chains from one sample in a study of identical twins. One entry per CDR3 protein results from TCRdb running MiXCR on the 5' RACE reads. The data hold 400,000 to 550,000 distinct CDR3 sequences, with 22% observed a single time. These data also formed part of another study, on T cells expressing NK-cell markers.

The sample taken for sequencing was CD4+ T cells sorted from blood. Receptor source: a young woman in good health. The CDR3 runs from the conserved cysteine through the conserved F or W. D genes are given only for firm matches. Size is stated for part of the rows, as once, few or many counts, or as a class when the clone is expanded.

V	D	J	size	DNA	CDR3
TRBV12-3/TRBV12-4	.	TRBJ1-2	few	TGTGCCAGCTCGGAAGGGGGTAACTATGGCTACACCTTC	CASSEGGNYGYTF
TRBV12-3/TRBV12-4	TRBD2	TRBJ2-2	many	TGTGCCAGCAGTTTGAGCGGGAGGACAACCGGGGAGCTGTTTTTT	CASSLSGRTTGELFF
TRBV7-6	.	TRBJ1-1	few	TGTGCCAGCAGCTTAGAAATACAGATTAACACTGAAGCTTTCTTT	CASSLEIQINTEAFF
TRBV29-1	.	TRBJ1-2	.	TGCAGCGTTGCCAATGTAGGGGGGAGAGGTGGCTACACCTTC	CSVANVGGRGGYTF
TRBV18	TRBD1	TRBJ1-2	.	TGTGCCAGCTCAGCCGGGACAGGGGGTTATGGCTACACCTTC	CASSAGTGGYGYTF
TRBV20-1	.	TRBJ2-1	.	TGCAGTGCTAGATACAGCTCCTACAATGAGCAGTTCTTC	CSARYSSYNEQFF
TRBV15	.	TRBJ2-7	many	TGTGCCACCAGCAGAGATCGAAGACGGAGCTCCTACGAGCAGTACTTC	CATSRDRRRSSYEQYF
TRBV20-1	TRBD2	TRBJ2-5	few	TGCAGTGCTATAATAGCGGGGGTGGGGTACTTC	CSAIIAGVGYF
TRBV6-1	TRBD2	TRBJ2-3	.	TGTGCCAGCAGTACCTGGACTAGCGGGAGGCCTAGCGGAGATACGCAGTATTTT	CASSTWTSGRPSGDTQYF
TRBV23-1	.	TRBJ2-2	.	TGCGCCAGCAGTCGACCCGATCGGGGCTGGAACACCGGGGAGCTGTTTTTT	CASSRPDRGWNTGELFF
TRBV12-3/TRBV12-4	.	TRBJ2-2	once	TGTGCCAGCAGTTTAGCCTCGGGGGGCGAAGCCGGGGAGCTGTTTTTT	CASSLASGGEAGELFF
TRBV3-1	TRBD1	TRBJ1-1	.	TGTGCCAGCAGTCCCTCGGGGACAGGGGGTTCTGAAGCTTTCTTT	CASSPSGTGGSEAFF
TRBV11-1	TRBD1	TRBJ2-4	.	TGTGCCAGCAGCTTAGGTGGACAGGGGGCCATTCAGTACTTC	CASSLGGQGAIQYF
TRBV5-1	TRBD2	TRBJ2-7	.	TGCGCCAGCAGCAGGGGACTAGAGGCCGAGCAGTACTTC	CASSRGLEAEQYF
TRBV24-1	.	TRBJ2-3	.	TGTGCCACCAGTGACTCAAGGATGGGGGAGGACATAGATACGCAGTATTTT	CATSDSRMGEDIDTQYF
TRBV5-1	.	TRBJ2-3	.	TGCGCCAGCAGATTCCGCGTGGGGGGAGATAGCACAGATACGCAGTATTTT	CASRFRVGGDSTDTQYF
TRBV20-1	TRBD2	TRBJ2-1	few	TGCAGTGCTAGAGGACTAGCGGGAGTTCTGGACAATGAGCAGTTCTTC	CSARGLAGVLDNEQFF